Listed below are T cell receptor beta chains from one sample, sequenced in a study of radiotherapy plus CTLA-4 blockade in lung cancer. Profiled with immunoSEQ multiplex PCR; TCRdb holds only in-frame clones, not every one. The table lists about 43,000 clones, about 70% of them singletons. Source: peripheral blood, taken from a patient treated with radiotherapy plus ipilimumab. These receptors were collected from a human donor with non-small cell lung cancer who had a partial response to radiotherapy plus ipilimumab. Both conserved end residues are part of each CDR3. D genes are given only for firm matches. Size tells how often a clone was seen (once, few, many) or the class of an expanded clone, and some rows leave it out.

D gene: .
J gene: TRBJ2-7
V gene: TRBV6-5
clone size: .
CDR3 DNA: TGTGCCAGCAGTTACTCGACTAGTCCCGAGCAGTACTTC
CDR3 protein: CASSYSTSPEQYF

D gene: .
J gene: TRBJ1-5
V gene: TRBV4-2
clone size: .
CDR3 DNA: TGTGCCAGCAGCAGAGGGGGGGATCAGCCCCAGCATTTT
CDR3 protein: CASSRGGDQPQHF

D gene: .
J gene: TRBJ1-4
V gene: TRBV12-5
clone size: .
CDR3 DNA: TGTGCTAGTGGTTTGGTACTTACAGCCGAAGGATACGAAAAACTGTTTTTT
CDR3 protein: CASGLVLTAEGYEKLFF

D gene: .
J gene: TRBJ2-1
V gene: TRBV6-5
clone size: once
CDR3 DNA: TGTGCCAGCAGTTTCGCCGGGGGTGAGCAGTTCTTC
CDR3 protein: CASSFAGGEQFF

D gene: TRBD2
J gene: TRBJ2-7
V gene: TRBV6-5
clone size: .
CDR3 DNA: TGTGCCAGCAGTTACTCCGGGGGGAGAGCCTACGAGCAGTACTTC
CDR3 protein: CASSYSGGRAYEQYF

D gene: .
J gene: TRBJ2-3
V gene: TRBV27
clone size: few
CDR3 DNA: TGTGCCAGCCGACGAGCAAGGGGAAGGGTCACAGATACGCAGTATTTT
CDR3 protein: CASRRARGRVTDTQYF

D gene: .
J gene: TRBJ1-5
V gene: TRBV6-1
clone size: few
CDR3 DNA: TGTGCCAGCAGTGATGGGGGGTATGGTAGCAATCAGCCCCAGCATTTT
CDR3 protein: CASSDGGYGSNQPQHF

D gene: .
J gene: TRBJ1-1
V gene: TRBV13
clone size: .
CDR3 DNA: TGTGCCAGCAGCTCGACAGGAGAAATGAACACTGAAGCTTTCTTT
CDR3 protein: CASSSTGEMNTEAFF

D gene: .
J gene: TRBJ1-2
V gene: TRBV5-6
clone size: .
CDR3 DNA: TGTGCCAGCAGCACCGTACAGGGAAACTATGGCTACACCTTC
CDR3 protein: CASSTVQGNYGYTF

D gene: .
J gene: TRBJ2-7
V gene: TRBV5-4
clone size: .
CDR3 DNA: TGTGCCAGCAGCTTGGGCCGGGGCGAGCAGTACTTC
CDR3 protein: CASSLGRGEQYF

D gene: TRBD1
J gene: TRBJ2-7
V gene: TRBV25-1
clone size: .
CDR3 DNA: TGTGCCAGCAGTCCGCTGGGACAGACTCACTACGAGCAGTACTTC
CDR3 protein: CASSPLGQTHYEQYF

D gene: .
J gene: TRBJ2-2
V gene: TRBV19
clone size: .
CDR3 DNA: TGTGCCAGTAGGACTTCGACGGTAAACACCGGGGAGCTGTTTTTT
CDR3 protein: CASRTSTVNTGELFF

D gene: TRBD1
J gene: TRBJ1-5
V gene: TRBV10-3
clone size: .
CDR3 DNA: TGTGCCATCAGTGGACAGGGGCGGGAGCCCCAGCATTTT
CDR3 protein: CAISGQGREPQHF